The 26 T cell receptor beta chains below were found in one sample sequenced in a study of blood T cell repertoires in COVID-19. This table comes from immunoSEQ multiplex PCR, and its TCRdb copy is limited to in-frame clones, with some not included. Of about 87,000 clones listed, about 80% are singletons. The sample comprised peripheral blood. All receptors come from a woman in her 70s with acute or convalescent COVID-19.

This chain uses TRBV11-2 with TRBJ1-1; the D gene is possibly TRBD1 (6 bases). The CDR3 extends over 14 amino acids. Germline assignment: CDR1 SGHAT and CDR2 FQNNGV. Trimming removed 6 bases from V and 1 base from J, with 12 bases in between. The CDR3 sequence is CASRYYRENTEAFF. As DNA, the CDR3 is TGTGCCAGCAGGTATTACAGGGAGAACACTGAAGCTTTCTTT.

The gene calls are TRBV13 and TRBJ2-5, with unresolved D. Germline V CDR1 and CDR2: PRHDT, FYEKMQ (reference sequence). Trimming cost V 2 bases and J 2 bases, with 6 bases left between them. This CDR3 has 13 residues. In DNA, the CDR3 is TGTGCCAGCAGCTTAACGGTGCAAGAGACCCAGTACTTC. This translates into CASSLTVQETQYF.

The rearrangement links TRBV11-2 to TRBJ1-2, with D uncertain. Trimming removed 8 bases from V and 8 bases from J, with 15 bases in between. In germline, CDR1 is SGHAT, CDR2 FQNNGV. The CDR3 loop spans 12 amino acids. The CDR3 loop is CASSAGNWGYTF. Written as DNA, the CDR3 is TGTGCCAGCTCGGCGGGGAATTGGGGCTACACCTTC.

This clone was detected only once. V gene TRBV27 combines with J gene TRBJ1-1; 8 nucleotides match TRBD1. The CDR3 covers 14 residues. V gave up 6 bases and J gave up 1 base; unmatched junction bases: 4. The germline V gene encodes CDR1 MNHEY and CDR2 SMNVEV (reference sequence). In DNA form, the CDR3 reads TGTGCCAGCAGACAACAGGGGGAGAACACTGAAGCTTTCTTT. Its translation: CASRQQGENTEAFF.

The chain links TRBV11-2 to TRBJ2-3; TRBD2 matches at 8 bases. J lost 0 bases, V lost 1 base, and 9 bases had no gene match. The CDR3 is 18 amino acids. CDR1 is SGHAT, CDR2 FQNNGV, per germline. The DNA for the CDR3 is TGTGCCAGCAGCTTAGTTGGGCGGGGGGAAACTAGCACAGATACGCAGTATTTT. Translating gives CASSLVGRGETSTDTQYF.

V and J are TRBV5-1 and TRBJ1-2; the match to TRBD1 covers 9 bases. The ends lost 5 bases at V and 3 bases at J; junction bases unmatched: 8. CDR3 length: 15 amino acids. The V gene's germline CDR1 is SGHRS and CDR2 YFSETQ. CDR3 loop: CASSAGTGLYYGYTF. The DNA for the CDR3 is TGCGCCAGCAGTGCCGGGACAGGGCTCTACTATGGCTACACCTTC. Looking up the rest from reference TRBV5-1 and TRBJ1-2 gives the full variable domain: KAGVTQTPRYLIKTRGQQVTLSCSPISGHRSVSWYQQTPGQGLQFLFEYFSETQRNKGNFPGRFSGRQFSNSRSEMNVSTLELGDSALYLCASSAGTGLYYGYTFGSGTRLTVV.

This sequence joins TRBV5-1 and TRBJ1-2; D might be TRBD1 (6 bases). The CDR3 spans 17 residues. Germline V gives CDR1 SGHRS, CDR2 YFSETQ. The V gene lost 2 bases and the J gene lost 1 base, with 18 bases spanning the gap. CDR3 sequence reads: CASSFSTGLLLNYGYTF. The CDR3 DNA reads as TGCGCCAGCAGCTTCTCGACAGGACTTTTACTTAACTATGGCTACACCTTC. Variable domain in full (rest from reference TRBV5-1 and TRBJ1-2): KAGVTQTPRYLIKTRGQQVTLSCSPISGHRSVSWYQQTPGQGLQFLFEYFSETQRNKGNFPGRFSGRQFSNSRSEMNVSTLELGDSALYLCASSFSTGLLLNYGYTFGSGTRLTVV.

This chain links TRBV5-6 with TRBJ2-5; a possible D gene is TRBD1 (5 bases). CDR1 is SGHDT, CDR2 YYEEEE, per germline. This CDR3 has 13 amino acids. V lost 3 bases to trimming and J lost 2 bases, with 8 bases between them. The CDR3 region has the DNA TGTGCCAGCAGCTCTACAGGTCAAGAGACCCAGTACTTC. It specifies CASSSTGQETQYF.

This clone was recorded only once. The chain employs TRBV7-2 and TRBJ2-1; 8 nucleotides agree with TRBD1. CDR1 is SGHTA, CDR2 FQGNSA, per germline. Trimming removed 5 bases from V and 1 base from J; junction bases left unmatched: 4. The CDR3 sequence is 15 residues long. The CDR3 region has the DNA TGTGCCAGCAGCCGGACAGGGCGGTCCTACAATGAGCAGTTCTTC. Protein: CASSRTGRSYNEQFF.

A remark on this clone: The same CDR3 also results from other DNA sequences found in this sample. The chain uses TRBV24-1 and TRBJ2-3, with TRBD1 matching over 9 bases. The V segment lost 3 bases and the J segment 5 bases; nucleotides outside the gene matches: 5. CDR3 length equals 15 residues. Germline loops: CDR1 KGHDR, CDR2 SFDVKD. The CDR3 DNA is TGTGCCACCAGTGATCCTAGGACAGGGGAAGATACGCAGTATTTT. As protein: CATSDPRTGEDTQYF.

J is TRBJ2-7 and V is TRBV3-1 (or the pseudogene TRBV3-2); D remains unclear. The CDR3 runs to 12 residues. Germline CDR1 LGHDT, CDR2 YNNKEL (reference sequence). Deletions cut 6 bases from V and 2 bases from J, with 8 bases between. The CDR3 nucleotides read TGTGCCAGCAGTCAGATCCCCTACGAGCAGTACTTC. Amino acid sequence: CASSQIPYEQYF.

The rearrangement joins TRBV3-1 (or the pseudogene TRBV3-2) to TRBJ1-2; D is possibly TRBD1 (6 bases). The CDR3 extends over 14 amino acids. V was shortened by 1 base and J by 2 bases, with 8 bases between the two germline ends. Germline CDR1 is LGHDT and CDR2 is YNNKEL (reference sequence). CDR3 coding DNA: TGTGCCAGCAGCCAAGGGACAGCCAACTATGGCTACACCTTC. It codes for CASSQGTANYGYTF.

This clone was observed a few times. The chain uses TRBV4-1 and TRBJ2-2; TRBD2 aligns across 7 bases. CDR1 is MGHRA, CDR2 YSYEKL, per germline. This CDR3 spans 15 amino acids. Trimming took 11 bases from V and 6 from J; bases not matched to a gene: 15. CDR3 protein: CAFGGGYRASGELFF. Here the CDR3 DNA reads TGCGCCTTTGGGGGGGGTTATAGGGCATCCGGGGAGCTGTTTTTT.

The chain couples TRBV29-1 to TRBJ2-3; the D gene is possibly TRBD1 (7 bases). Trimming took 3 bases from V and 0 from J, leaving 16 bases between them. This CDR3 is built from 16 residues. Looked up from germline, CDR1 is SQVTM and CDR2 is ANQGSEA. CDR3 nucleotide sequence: TGCAGCGTTGAGGGGGGACAGTCTGGGAGCACAGATACGCAGTATTTT. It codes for CSVEGGQSGSTDTQYF.

CDR3 DNA: TGTGCCAGCAGTGAAGATAACAGGGGGAGCGGCTACACCTTC. Residues: CASSEDNRGSGYTF. This chain connects TRBV6-1 to TRBJ1-2; 8 bases line up with TRBD1. V was clipped by 1 base and J by 8 bases; unmatched bases: 6. CDR1 MNHNS and CDR2 SASEGT come from the germline V gene. This CDR3 is built from 14 residues.

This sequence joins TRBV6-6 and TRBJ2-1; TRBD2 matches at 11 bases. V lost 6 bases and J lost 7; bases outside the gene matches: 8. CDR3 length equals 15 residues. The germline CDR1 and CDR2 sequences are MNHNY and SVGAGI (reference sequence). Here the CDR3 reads CASRPLAGGSNEQFF. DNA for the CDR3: TGTGCCAGCAGGCCCCTAGCGGGGGGTTCAAATGAGCAGTTCTTC.

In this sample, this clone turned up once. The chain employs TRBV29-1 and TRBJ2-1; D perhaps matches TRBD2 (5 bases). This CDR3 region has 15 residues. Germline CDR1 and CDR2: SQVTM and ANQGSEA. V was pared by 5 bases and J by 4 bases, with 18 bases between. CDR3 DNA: TGCAGCGTTTTGCTGTTTGGAGGAATGTACAATGAGCAGTTCTTC. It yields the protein CSVLLFGGMYNEQFF.

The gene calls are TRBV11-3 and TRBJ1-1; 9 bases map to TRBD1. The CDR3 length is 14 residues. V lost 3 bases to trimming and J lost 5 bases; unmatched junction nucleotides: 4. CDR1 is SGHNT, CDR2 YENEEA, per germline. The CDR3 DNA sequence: TGTGCCAGCAGCTTTGGGACAGGGAGTACTGAAGCTTTCTTT. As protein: CASSFGTGSTEAFF.

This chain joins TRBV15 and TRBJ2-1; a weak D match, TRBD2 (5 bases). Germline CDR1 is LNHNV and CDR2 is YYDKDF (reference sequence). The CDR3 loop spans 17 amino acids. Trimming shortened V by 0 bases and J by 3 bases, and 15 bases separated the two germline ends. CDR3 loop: CATSRDLGGSVYNEQFF. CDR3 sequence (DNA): TGTGCCACCAGCAGAGATCTAGGCGGGTCGGTCTACAATGAGCAGTTCTTC. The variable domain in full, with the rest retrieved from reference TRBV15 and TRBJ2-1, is DAMVIQNPRYQVTQFGKPVTLSCSQTLNHNVMYWYQQKSSQAPKLLFHYYDKDFNNEADTPDNFQSRRPNTSFCFLDIRSPGLGDTAMYLCATSRDLGGSVYNEQFFGPGTRLTVL.

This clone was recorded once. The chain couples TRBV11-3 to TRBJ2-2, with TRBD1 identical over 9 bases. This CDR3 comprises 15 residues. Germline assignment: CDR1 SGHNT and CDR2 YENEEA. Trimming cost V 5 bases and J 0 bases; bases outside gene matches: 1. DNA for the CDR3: TGTGCCAGCAGCCGGACAGGGGCGAACACCGGGGAGCTGTTTTTT. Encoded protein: CASSRTGANTGELFF.

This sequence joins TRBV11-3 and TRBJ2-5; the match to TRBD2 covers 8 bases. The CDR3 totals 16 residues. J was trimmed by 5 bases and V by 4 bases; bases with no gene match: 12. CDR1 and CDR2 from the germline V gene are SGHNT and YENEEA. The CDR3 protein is CASSSGEGLAVETQYF. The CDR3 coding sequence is TGTGCCAGCAGCTCCGGAGAAGGACTAGCTGTGGAGACCCAGTACTTC.

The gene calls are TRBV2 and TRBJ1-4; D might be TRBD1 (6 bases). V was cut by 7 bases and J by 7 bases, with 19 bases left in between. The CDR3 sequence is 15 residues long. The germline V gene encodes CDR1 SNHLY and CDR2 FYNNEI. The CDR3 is CASTTVDSSIEKLFF. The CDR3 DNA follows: TGTGCCAGCACTACGGTGGACAGTTCAATTGAAAAACTGTTTTTT. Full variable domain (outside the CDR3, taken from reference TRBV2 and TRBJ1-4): EPEVTQTPSHQVTQMGQEVILRCVPISNHLYFYWYRQILGQKVEFLVSFYNNEISEKSEIFDDQFSVERPDGSNFTLKIRSTKLEDSAMYFCASTTVDSSIEKLFFGSGTQLSVL.

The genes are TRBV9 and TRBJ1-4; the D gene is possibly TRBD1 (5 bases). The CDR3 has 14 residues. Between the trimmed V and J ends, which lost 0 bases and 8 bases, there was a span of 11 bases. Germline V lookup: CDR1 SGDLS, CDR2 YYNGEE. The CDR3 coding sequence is TGTGCCAGCAGCGTAGATGAGGGGAGGGAAAAACTGTTTTTT. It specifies CASSVDEGREKLFF.

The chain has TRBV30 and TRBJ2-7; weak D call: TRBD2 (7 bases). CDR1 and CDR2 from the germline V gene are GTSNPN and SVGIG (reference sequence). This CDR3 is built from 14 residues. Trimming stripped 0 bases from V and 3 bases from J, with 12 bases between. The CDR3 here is CAWSVGGAVYEQYF. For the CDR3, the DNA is TGTGCCTGGAGTGTAGGGGGGGCCGTCTACGAGCAGTACTTC.

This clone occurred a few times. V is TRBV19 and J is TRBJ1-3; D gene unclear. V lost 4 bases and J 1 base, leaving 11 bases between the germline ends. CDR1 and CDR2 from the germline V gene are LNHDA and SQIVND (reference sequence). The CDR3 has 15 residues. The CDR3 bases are TGTGCCAGTAGTACCCAGACAATATCTGGAAACACCATATATTTT. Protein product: CASSTQTISGNTIYF. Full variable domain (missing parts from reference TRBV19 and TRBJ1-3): DGGITQSPKYLFRKEGQNVTLSCEQNLNHDAMYWYRQDPGQGLRLIYYSQIVNDFQKGDIAEGYSVSREKKESFPLTVTSAQKNPTAFYLCASSTQTISGNTIYFGEGSWLTVV.

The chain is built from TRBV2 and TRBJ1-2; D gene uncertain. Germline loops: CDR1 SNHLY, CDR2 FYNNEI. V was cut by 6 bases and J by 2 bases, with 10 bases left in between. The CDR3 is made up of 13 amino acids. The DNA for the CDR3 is TGTGCCAGCAGCACAGACACAAACTATGGCTACACCTTC. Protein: CASSTDTNYGYTF.